This entry lists 22 T cell receptor beta chains sequenced from one sample in a study of cytomegalovirus exposure and HLA in healthy donors (dated by TCRdb to the late 2010s). The method was the immunoSEQ multiplex PCR assay. For the multiplex PCR, a mixture combining 60 forward primers for TCR Vbeta segments and 13 reverse primers for TCR Jbeta segments was used. TCRdb stores this immuneACCESS table with in-frame sequences only. Part of the clones is absent; in the studies checked, under half of the shortfall reflects unresolved V genes, and no reason is known for the rest. The sample profile shows 200,000 or so clones; about four fifths of them were found once. In total, the top ten clones hold around 2.8% of the sample. What was sequenced was PBMCs. The receptors derive from a man younger than 45 in good health and CMV-seronegative.

This clone was observed a few times. The chain employs TRBV10-3 and TRBJ2-2; 9 bases line up with TRBD1. V trimming: 4 bases; J trimming: 0 bases; junction bases outside the gene matches: 6. The CDR3 contains 17 residues. The germline gives CDR1 ENHRY, CDR2 SYGVKD. This CDR3 is CAISGGTGITNTGELFF. The CDR3 DNA is TGTGCCATCAGTGGAGGGACAGGGATAACGAACACCGGGGAGCTGTTTTTT.

The CDR3 region is CSVRLGGTEAFF. The CDR3 region has the DNA TGCAGCGTGCGCCTTGGGGGGACTGAAGCTTTCTTT. The genes are TRBV29-1 and TRBJ1-1, with D maybe TRBD1 (5 bases). V gave up 6 bases and J gave up 5 bases, with 13 bases separating them. Germline assignment: CDR1 SQVTM and CDR2 ANQGSEA. The CDR3 sequence is 12 residues long. Full variable domain (rest looked up from reference TRBV29-1 and TRBJ1-1): SAVISQKPSRDICQRGTSLTIQCQVDSQVTMMFWYRQQPGQSLTLIATANQGSEATYESGFVIDKFPISRPNLTFSTLTVSNMSPEDSSIYLCSVRLGGTEAFFGQGTRLTVV.

The J gene is TRBJ2-5, the V gene TRBV2; 7 nucleotides line up with TRBD2. Germline loops: CDR1 SNHLY, CDR2 FYNNEI. This CDR3 comprises 15 residues. The ends lost 4 bases at V and 5 bases at J; junction bases unmatched: 10. In DNA, the CDR3 is TGTGCCAGCAGTGGAGAGCGGGGTCTTCGGGAGACCCAGTACTTC. Protein: CASSGERGLRETQYF.

The chain carries TRBV19 and TRBJ1-2, with TRBD1 matching 7 bases. Germline CDR1 reads LNHDA; CDR2 reads SQIVND (reference sequence). The CDR3 is made up of 17 amino acids. J lost 0 bases, V lost 3 bases, and 10 bases had no gene match. The CDR3 loop is CASSISSGQDPNYGYTF. In nucleotides, the CDR3 is TGTGCCAGTAGTATTTCCTCCGGACAGGACCCTAACTATGGCTACACCTTC.

The chain couples TRBV7-9 to TRBJ1-2, with D hard to call. This CDR3 comprises 17 residues. The germline V gene has CDR1 SEHNR and CDR2 FQNEAQ (reference sequence). V was clipped by 5 bases and J by 4 bases, with 23 bases between them. In nucleotides, the CDR3 is TGTGCCAGCAGCCCGGTGGGCACTGTCTATGGATCCTATGGCTACACCTTC. Translated, it gives CASSPVGTVYGSYGYTF.

The chain carries TRBV19 and TRBJ2-7; D is perhaps TRBD1 (6 bases). The ends were cut back, 3 bases at V and 2 bases at J, with 17 bases in the middle. Germline V gene data show CDR1 as LNHDA and CDR2 as SQIVND (reference sequence). The CDR3 is 16 amino acids. The CDR3 is CASSIRQGKNAYEQYF. CDR3 in DNA: TGTGCCAGTAGTATCAGGCAGGGGAAGAACGCCTACGAGCAGTACTTC.

This chain joins TRBV5-8 and TRBJ1-5; no clear D gene. The V gene's germline CDR1 is SGHTS and CDR2 YDEGEE. The CDR3 totals 13 residues. V was trimmed by 5 bases and J by 10 bases, leaving 16 bases between them. CDR3 DNA: TGTGCCAGCAGTTCTGACCCGGGTTTACCCCAGCATTTT. It is translated as CASSSDPGLPQHF.

This CDR3 reads CASSISGYSYEQYF. The CDR3 coding sequence is TGTGCCAGCAGTATTAGCGGTTACTCCTACGAGCAGTACTTC. V is TRBV27 and J is TRBJ2-7, with D possibly being TRBD2 (6 bases). The germline V and J ends were trimmed by 5 bases and 0 bases, with 11 bases remaining between them. The CDR3 consists of 14 residues. Germline V CDR1 and CDR2: MNHEY, SMNVEV (reference sequence).

The chain combines TRBV19 with TRBJ2-2, with TRBD2 matching 12 bases. Germline V CDR1 and CDR2: LNHDA, SQIVND (reference sequence). This CDR3 contains 16 residues. The ends lost 7 bases at V and 5 bases at J; junction bases unmatched: 8. The CDR3 loop is CASTASGGAVTGELFF. CDR3 coding DNA: TGTGCCAGTACCGCTAGCGGGGGGGCCGTAACCGGGGAGCTGTTTTTT.

The rearrangement joins TRBV5-4 to TRBJ2-2; 13 positions match TRBD2. The trim removed 2 bases at V and 6 bases at J, leaving 1 base unmatched. Germline V gene lookup returns CDR1 SGHNT and CDR2 YYREEE (reference sequence). This CDR3 is built from 15 residues. This CDR3 reads CASSFGLAGAGELFF. CDR3 coding DNA: TGTGCCAGCAGCTTCGGACTAGCGGGGGCCGGGGAGCTGTTTTTT.

This clone was seen only once. The chain uses TRBV5-1 and TRBJ2-1, with 12 bases aligning to TRBD2. The junction had 6 bases not matched to a gene; V was cut back by 4 bases and J by 7 bases. The CDR3 is 15 residues long. Germline assignment: CDR1 SGHRS and CDR2 YFSETQ. The CDR3 DNA reads TGCGCCAGCAGCGGCACTAGCGGGGGGTTTAATGAGCAGTTCTTC. This sequence encodes CASSGTSGGFNEQFF.

V gene TRBV6-5 combines with J gene TRBJ2-5, with D perhaps matching TRBD2 (7 bases). Deletions cut 6 bases from V and 5 bases from J, with 13 bases between. The CDR3 is 13 amino acids. Germline V gene lookup returns CDR1 MNHEY and CDR2 SVGAGI. Written as DNA, the CDR3 is TGTGCCAGCAGGCCTGGGAGGGGGGAGACCCAGTACTTC. Translated, it gives CASRPGRGETQYF.

This chain uses TRBV5-1 with TRBJ2-7; possible D gene TRBD2, 6 bases. Between the trimmed V and J ends, which lost 4 bases and 2 bases, there was a span of 16 bases. The length of the CDR3 is 15 residues. Germline CDR1 SGHRS, CDR2 YFSETQ. CDR3 nucleotides: TGCGCCAGCAGCCGCGGGGACCACTCCACCTACGAGCAGTACTTC. Translated, it gives CASSRGDHSTYEQYF.

This sequence joins TRBV7-3 and TRBJ2-1; 10 nucleotides align to TRBD2. V was pared by 1 base and J by 10 bases, with 10 bases of the junction left unmatched. Per the germline V gene, CDR1 is SGHTA and CDR2 is FQGTGA. This CDR3 has 16 residues. CDR3 bases: TGTGCCAGCAGCTTAATCAGAGCGGGGGGGAAGGGGGAGCAGTTCTTC. Its translation: CASSLIRAGGKGEQFF.

The chain employs TRBV28 and TRBJ1-5; TRBD1 aligns across 9 bases. The trim removed 5 bases at V and 4 bases at J, leaving 3 bases unmatched. This CDR3 has 14 residues. CDR1 is MDHEN and CDR2 is SYDVKM in the germline V gene. As DNA, the CDR3 is TGTGCCAGCAGTACAGGGGGCGCAAATCAGCCCCAGCATTTT. Its protein is CASSTGGANQPQHF.

The chain employs TRBV4-1 and TRBJ2-5; D is perhaps TRBD2 (5 bases). In germline, CDR1 is MGHRA, CDR2 YSYEKL. This CDR3 is 17 amino acids long. Trimming removed 3 bases at V and 5 bases at J, with 22 bases between. The CDR3 DNA follows: TGCGCCAGCAGCCAGGGAGACGGAATTATAAGAGGGGAGACCCAGTACTTC. It specifies CASSQGDGIIRGETQYF.

The chain uses TRBV9 and TRBJ2-1; possibly TRBD1 for D (6 bases). There are 15 residues in the CDR3. In germline, CDR1 is SGDLS, CDR2 YYNGEE. V lost 4 bases, J lost 5 bases, and 16 bases lay in between. CDR3 residues: CASSPPGVGNNEQFF. The CDR3 DNA sequence: TGTGCCAGCAGCCCCCCAGGGGTTGGCAACAATGAGCAGTTCTTC.

The genes are TRBV5-1 and TRBJ1-2; 7 bases map to TRBD1. J gave up 3 bases and V 0 bases, and 2 bases lay outside the gene matches. Germline lookup yields CDR1 SGHRS and CDR2 YFSETQ. The CDR3 extends over 14 amino acids. The CDR3: CASSLGQGDYGYTF. CDR3 bases: TGCGCCAGCAGCTTGGGACAGGGAGACTATGGCTACACCTTC.

This clone was observed a few times. Germline and junction disagree at one end, which may indicate a read error. The V gene is TRBV5-6, the J gene TRBJ2-6, with 8 bases matching TRBD1. Germline V gene lookup returns CDR1 SGHDT and CDR2 YYEEEE. CDR3 length equals 18 residues. Written as DNA, the CDR3 is TGTGCCAGCAGCTCGGACAGGGCTAGAGGTCCTGGGGCCAGCGTCCTGACTTTC. Protein sequence: CASSSDRARGPGASVLTF. Variable domain in full (rest from reference TRBV5-6 and TRBJ2-6): DAGVTQSPTHLIKTRGQQVTLRCSPKSGHDTVSWYQQALGQGPQFIFQYYEEEERQRGNFPDRFSGHQFPNYSSELNVNALLLGDSALYLCASSSDRARGPGASVLTFGAGSRLTVL.

The chain carries TRBV6-5 and TRBJ1-1; tentatively, D is TRBD1 (6 bases). Between the trimmed V and J ends, which lost 3 bases and 6 bases, there was a span of 14 bases. CDR3 length: 14 amino acids. The germline CDR1 and CDR2 sequences are MNHEY and SVGAGI. The CDR3 bases are TGTGCCAGCAGTTATATCGGCAGGGGCTCTGAAGCTTTCTTT. This encodes CASSYIGRGSEAFF.

The V call is TRBV6-1, the J call TRBJ1-6, with unresolved D. Per the germline V gene, CDR1 is MNHNS and CDR2 is SASEGT. V was shortened by 3 bases and J by 0 bases, with 9 bases between the two germline ends. The CDR3 length is 16 residues. CDR3 DNA sequence: TGTGCCAGCAGTGAGGGGAGTGCCTCCTATAATTCACCCCTCCACTTT. It codes for CASSEGSASYNSPLHF.

The chain recombines TRBV2 with TRBJ2-5; 8 bases fit TRBD2. Germline V CDR1 and CDR2: SNHLY, FYNNEI. The CDR3 spans 14 residues. The J segment lost 0 bases and the V segment lost 11 bases, leaving 8 bases of the junction unmatched. The CDR3: CAGGLAENQETQYF. For the CDR3, the DNA is TGTGCCGGCGGACTAGCAGAGAACCAAGAGACCCAGTACTTC. Variable domain in full (rest from reference TRBV2 and TRBJ2-5): EPEVTQTPSHQVTQMGQEVILRCVPISNHLYFYWYRQILGQKVEFLVSFYNNEISEKSEIFDDQFSVERPDGSNFTLKIRSTKLEDSAMYFCAGGLAENQETQYFGPGTRLLVL.